These 25 T cell receptor beta chains were all obtained from the same sample, sequenced in a study of blood T cell repertoires in COVID-19. The protocol was immunoSEQ multiplex PCR, while the TCRdb copy is restricted to in-frame clones and leaves out a portion. The sample includes just over 75,000 clones, 75% to 90% of them seen just once. Sequencing input: peripheral blood. The receptors originated from a man in his sixties with active or convalescent COVID-19.

The gene calls are TRBV5-1 and TRBJ1-3; D gene uncertain. The CDR3 length is 17 residues. Trimming took 0 bases from V and 0 from J, leaving 13 bases between them. Germline assignment: CDR1 SGHRS and CDR2 YFSETQ. The DNA for the CDR3 is TGCGCCAGCAGCTTGGTTCCGGGTCCGAGCTCTGGAAACACCATATATTTT. Translating it yields CASSLVPGPSSGNTIYF.

This chain connects TRBV29-1 to TRBJ2-5; possibly TRBD2 for D (6 bases). From germline, CDR1 is SQVTM and CDR2 ANQGSEA. V lost 6 bases and J lost 5, with 13 bases in between. The CDR3 loop spans 12 amino acids. The CDR3 loop reads CSVGNGGETQYF. The CDR3 nucleotides are TGCAGCGTCGGCAATGGGGGGGAGACCCAGTACTTC.

The genes are TRBV19 and TRBJ1-4; 7 bases line up with TRBD1. From germline, CDR1 is LNHDA and CDR2 SQIVND (reference sequence). V lost 4 bases to trimming and J lost 10 bases; unmatched junction nucleotides: 6. The CDR3 runs 13 residues. DNA of the CDR3: TGTGCCAGTAGTACACAGGGGCCCGGAAAACTGTTTTTT. Protein sequence: CASSTQGPGKLFF.

The chain uses TRBV7-3 and TRBJ2-2, with 7 bases lining up with TRBD1. The V gene end was trimmed by 4 bases and the J gene end by 4 bases; junction bases not matched to a gene: 12. The CDR3 runs 17 residues. Germline CDR1 is SGHTA and CDR2 is FQGTGA. The CDR3 sequence is CASSSHSGTVGTGELFF. DNA for the CDR3: TGTGCCAGCAGCTCCCACTCCGGGACAGTAGGCACCGGGGAGCTGTTTTTT. Together with reference TRBV7-3 and TRBJ2-2, the CDR3 gives the full variable domain: GAGVSQTPSNKVTEKGKYVELRCDPISGHTALYWYRQSLGQGPEFLIYFQGTGAADDSGLPNDRFFAVRPEGSVSTLKIQRTERGDSAVYLCASSSHSGTVGTGELFFGEGSRLTVL.

The chain couples TRBV20-1 to TRBJ2-7; tentative D call: TRBD2 (6 bases). CDR1 is DFQATT, CDR2 SNEGSKA, per germline (reference sequence). With 3 bases removed from V and 2 bases from J, the gap between germline ends came to 14 bases. This CDR3 is 14 amino acids long. CDR3 sequence: CSASFGGVTYEQYF. The CDR3 DNA reads as TGCAGTGCTAGTTTCGGGGGTGTGACCTACGAGCAGTACTTC.

The chain employs TRBV3-1 (or the pseudogene TRBV3-2) and TRBJ2-7; D gene unclear. CDR1 LGHDT and CDR2 YNNKEL come from the germline V gene (reference sequence). The CDR3 spans 12 residues. The V end lost 4 bases, the J end lost 5 bases, and 9 bases lay between the germline ends. The CDR3 bases are TGTGCCAGCAGCCGAACCCGGGACGAGCAGTACTTC. The encoded protein is CASSRTRDEQYF.

The chain combines TRBV7-9 with TRBJ2-5; the match to TRBD1 covers 8 bases. Germline V gives CDR1 SEHNR, CDR2 FQNEAQ (reference sequence). CDR3 length equals 16 residues. V shed 6 bases and J 5 bases; nucleotides not matched to a gene: 14. The CDR3 protein is CASSYTSGGKGETQYF. Here the CDR3 DNA reads TGTGCCAGCAGTTACACTTCAGGGGGCAAGGGTGAGACCCAGTACTTC.

This chain connects TRBV5-1 to TRBJ1-1; a possible D gene is TRBD1 (6 bases). The CDR3 runs to 13 residues. V lost 5 bases to trimming and J lost 3 bases, with 11 bases between them. Germline V gene sequence: CDR1 SGHRS, CDR2 YFSETQ. The CDR3 DNA reads TGCGCCAGCAGAGGGGGGGAGGACACTGAAGCTTTCTTT. It encodes CASRGGEDTEAFF.

CDR3 loop: CAISGGQENNQPQHF. The CDR3 nucleotides read TGTGCCATCAGTGGGGGACAGGAAAACAATCAGCCCCAGCATTTT. V gene TRBV10-3 combines with J gene TRBJ1-5; 8 nucleotides line up with TRBD1. The CDR3 covers 15 residues. V lost 4 bases to trimming and J lost 3 bases; unmatched junction nucleotides: 5. Germline V gives CDR1 ENHRY, CDR2 SYGVKD.

The V and J genes are TRBV12-5 and TRBJ1-1; 9 bases align to TRBD1. CDR1 is LGHNT, CDR2 FRNRAP, per germline. The CDR3 has 15 residues. With 5 bases clipped from V and 5 bases from J, the junction kept 9 bases outside the gene matches. The CDR3 reads CASGPPGQGRTEAFF. The CDR3, as DNA: TGTGCTAGTGGTCCGCCAGGACAGGGGCGGACTGAAGCTTTCTTT.

The chain has TRBV7-9 and TRBJ1-6; TRBD1 might be the D (5 bases). CDR1 is SEHNR and CDR2 is FQNEAQ in the germline V gene (reference sequence). V lost 5 bases to trimming and J lost 10 bases, with 15 bases between them. The CDR3 has 14 amino acids. This chain's CDR3 is CASSRGGVGSPLHF. CDR3 DNA: TGTGCCAGCAGCCGGGGGGGTGTAGGCTCACCCCTCCACTTT.

The rearrangement joins TRBV7-9 to TRBJ1-3; TRBD1 matches 12 bases. Germline V CDR1 and CDR2: SEHNR, FQNEAQ (reference sequence). After removal of 8 bases from V and 1 base from J, the junction contained 3 bases not matched to a gene. The CDR3 loop spans 15 amino acids. CDR3 region: CASWGQGASGNTIYF. CDR3 in DNA: TGTGCCAGCTGGGGACAGGGGGCTTCTGGAAACACCATATATTTT.

The chain links TRBV15 to TRBJ1-2; D is perhaps TRBD1 (5 bases). This CDR3 contains 14 residues. V was shortened by 0 bases and J by 4 bases, with 9 bases between the two germline ends. CDR1 is LNHNV, CDR2 YYDKDF, per germline (reference sequence). In DNA form, the CDR3 reads TGTGCCACCAGCAGAGATGGGGGGACCTATGGCTACACCTTC. It translates to CATSRDGGTYGYTF.

This clone was seen just once. This rearrangement joins TRBV3-1 (or the pseudogene TRBV3-2) to TRBJ1-1, with 7 bases matching TRBD1. V dropped 5 bases and J dropped 1; count of bases not matched to a gene: 7. Per germline, CDR1 LGHDT and CDR2 YNNKEL (reference sequence). This CDR3 comprises 15 residues. This CDR3 is CASSVPGQKNTEAFF. DNA for the CDR3: TGTGCCAGCAGCGTACCGGGACAGAAGAACACTGAAGCTTTCTTT.

The V call is TRBV27, the J call TRBJ1-1; D perhaps matches TRBD1 (5 bases). CDR1 and CDR2 from the germline V gene are MNHEY and SMNVEV (reference sequence). V was pared by 0 bases and J by 7 bases, with 9 bases between. The CDR3 runs 13 residues. CDR3 sequence: CASSLSEGYEAFF. CDR3 nucleotide sequence: TGTGCCAGCAGTTTATCGGAGGGGTATGAAGCTTTCTTT.

This clone was observed a few times. The gene calls are TRBV3-1 (or the pseudogene TRBV3-2) and TRBJ2-7; possibly TRBD1 for D (7 bases). The CDR3 sequence is 15 residues long. The V and J ends lost 1 base and 2 bases respectively, with 12 bases between them. Germline V CDR1 and CDR2: LGHDT, YNNKEL (reference sequence). This CDR3 is CASSQGRGPTYEQYF. The CDR3 DNA reads TGTGCCAGCAGCCAAGGGAGGGGGCCCACCTACGAGCAGTACTTC.

The rearrangement uses TRBV9 and TRBJ1-3, with unresolved D. V lost 5 bases to trimming and J lost 7 bases, with 13 bases between them. CDR1 is SGDLS and CDR2 is YYNGEE in the germline V gene. The CDR3 covers 13 residues. CDR3 nucleotide sequence: TGTGCCAGCAGTCTGGCGGGTAGGAACACCATATATTTT. Protein: CASSLAGRNTIYF.

The chain combines TRBV6-5 with TRBJ1-5, with unresolved D. In germline, CDR1 is MNHEY, CDR2 SVGAGI. The V end lost 8 bases, the J end lost 4 bases, and 9 bases lay between the germline ends. CDR3 length: 12 residues. The CDR3 DNA reads as TGTGCCAGCCTAAACCCAAATCAGCCCCAGCATTTT. Translating it yields CASLNPNQPQHF.

The V gene is TRBV7-8, the J gene TRBJ1-4, with 7 nucleotides matching TRBD1. CDR1 is SGHVS, CDR2 FQNEAQ, per germline. With V trimmed by 4 bases and J by 13 bases, 6 bases remained unmatched. This CDR3 spans 12 amino acids. CDR3: CASSSWTGRLFF. The CDR3 DNA is TGTGCCAGCAGCTCCTGGACAGGTCGACTGTTTTTT.

The chain carries TRBV23-1 and TRBJ1-6; D gene ambiguous. TRBV23-1 is labeled an ORF, and its function is uncertain. Trimming pared 8 bases from V and 0 bases from J, leaving 11 bases between. The CDR3 has 15 residues. The CDR3 sequence: CASARGLSYNSPLHF. The CDR3 bases are TGCGCCAGCGCCAGAGGGCTCTCCTATAATTCACCCCTCCACTTT.

The chain combines TRBV5-4 with TRBJ1-3; 11 bases align to TRBD1. Germline V lookup: CDR1 SGHNT, CDR2 YYREEE (reference sequence). The CDR3 extends over 19 amino acids. Trimming removed 2 bases from V and 0 bases from J; junction bases left unmatched: 10. CDR3 bases: TGTGCCAGCAGCTTAGGGGGACAGGGGGGTAGCGGCTCTGGAAACACCATATATTTT. It specifies CASSLGGQGGSGSGNTIYF.

The chain links TRBV28 to TRBJ1-1, with 10 bases aligning to TRBD1. V trimming: 6 bases; J trimming: 3 bases; junction bases outside the gene matches: 7. The germline V gene has CDR1 MDHEN and CDR2 SYDVKM. The length of the CDR3 is 15 residues. CDR3 loop: CASSVSGTGDTEAFF. The CDR3 DNA reads as TGTGCCAGCAGCGTCTCCGGGACAGGGGACACTGAAGCTTTCTTT.

The chain couples TRBV7-2 to TRBJ2-5; 7 bases align to TRBD1. V shed 3 bases and J 2 bases; nucleotides not matched to a gene: 3. Germline CDR1 is SGHTA and CDR2 is FQGNSA. The CDR3 covers 14 residues. In DNA form, the CDR3 reads TGTGCCAGCAGCTTGGGGACAGTTCAAGAGACCCAGTACTTC. The encoded protein is CASSLGTVQETQYF.

The CDR3 region is CASMAAMNTEAFF. The CDR3 DNA is TGTGCCAGCATGGCGGCTATGAACACTGAAGCTTTCTTT. The V gene is TRBV2, the J gene TRBJ1-1; no definite D call. Germline values: CDR1 SNHLY, CDR2 FYNNEI. V lost 7 bases and J 0 bases, leaving 9 bases between the germline ends. The CDR3 extends over 13 amino acids.

The chain recombines TRBV12-1 with TRBJ2-3; the table's D call of TRBD2 was not tested on the DNA. TRBV12-1 is listed as a pseudogene. The CDR3 covers 15 residues. CDR3 DNA: TGTGCCAGCAGCTCGCGGGGGGGACCCACAGATACGCAGTATTTT. As protein: CASSSRGGPTDTQYF.